Sequencing of this T cell receptor (beta chain) was carried out in a study of OX40 agonist ivuxolimab in advanced cancers. Study background: As their treatment, patients were administered ivuxolimab, an agonistic anti-OX40 (CD134) antibody.

This clone occurred a few times. Its antigen is unknown. The table came from immunoSEQ multiplex PCR; TCRdb's copy has only in-frame clones and leaves some out. The repertoire holds approximately 35,000 clones, 80% seen once, with approximately 22% in the top ten. Germline V gives CDR1 GTSNPN, CDR2 SVGIG (reference sequence). The CDR3 loop spans 15 amino acids. V shed 1 base, J shed 0 bases, and the junction held 1 base outside the gene matches. The study's findings and limits: CD4+ and CD8+ blood T cells expanded clonally by week 6 at 0.1 to 3.0 mg/kg. Some nonresponders also had low normalized T-cell clonal expansion. The authors did not determine the antigen specificity of the expanded peripheral T cells.

This rearrangement joins TRBV30 to TRBJ2-3, with 10 bases matching TRBD2. This material consisted of CD4+ or CD8+ T cells sorted from blood, taken in a trial of the OX40 agonist ivuxolimab. This TCR was sampled from an adult with an advanced solid tumor such as melanoma, head and neck, liver or kidney cancer. The CDR3 bases are TGTGCCTGGAGTGGACTAGCGGGTAGCACAGATACGCAGTATTTT. Amino acid sequence: CAWSGLAGSTDTQYF.